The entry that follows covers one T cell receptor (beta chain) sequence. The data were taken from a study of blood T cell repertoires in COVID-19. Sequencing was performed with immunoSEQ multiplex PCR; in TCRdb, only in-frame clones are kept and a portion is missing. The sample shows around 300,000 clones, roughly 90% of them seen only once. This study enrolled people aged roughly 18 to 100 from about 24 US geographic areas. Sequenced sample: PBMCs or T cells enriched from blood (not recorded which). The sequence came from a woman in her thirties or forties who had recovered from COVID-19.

The CDR3 nucleotides are TGTGCCAGCAGCTCAGGACTAGCGGGGTACGAGCAGTACTTC. Its translation: CASSSGLAGYEQYF. The chain carries TRBV9 and TRBJ2-7; 12 nucleotides line up with TRBD2. The V and J ends lost 4 bases and 4 bases, in that order; junction bases with no gene match: 3. Germline V gives CDR1 SGDLS, CDR2 YYNGEE. This CDR3 region has 14 residues.